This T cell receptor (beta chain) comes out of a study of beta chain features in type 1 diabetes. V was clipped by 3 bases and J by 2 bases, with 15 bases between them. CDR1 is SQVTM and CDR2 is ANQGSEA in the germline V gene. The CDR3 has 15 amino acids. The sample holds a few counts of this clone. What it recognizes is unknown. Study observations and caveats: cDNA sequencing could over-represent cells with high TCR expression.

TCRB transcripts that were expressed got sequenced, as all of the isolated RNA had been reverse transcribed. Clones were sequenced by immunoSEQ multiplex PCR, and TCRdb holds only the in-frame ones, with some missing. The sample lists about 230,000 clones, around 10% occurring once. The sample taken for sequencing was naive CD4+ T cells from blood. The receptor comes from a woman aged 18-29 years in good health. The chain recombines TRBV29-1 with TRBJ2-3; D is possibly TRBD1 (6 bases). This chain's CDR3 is CSVERGTGYTDTQYF. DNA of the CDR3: TGCAGCGTTGAGAGGGGTACAGGGTACACAGATACGCAGTATTTT.